Listed below are T cell receptor beta chains from one sample, sequenced in a study of T cell responses to AZD1222 COVID-19 vaccine. The table came from immunoSEQ multiplex PCR; TCRdb's copy has only in-frame clones and leaves some out. The sample has around 210,000 clones, roughly 94% seen once; the top ten hold over 1.5%. Sequences were derived from peripheral blood, sampled 28 days after the second dose of the MenACWY control vaccine. Source of these receptors: an adult who received the MenACWY meningococcal vaccine as a control. The CDR3 runs from the conserved cysteine through the conserved F or W. Each record gives: J gene, D gene, clone size, V gene, CDR3 protein, CDR3 DNA. The D gene is left open where the match is weak. The listing skips clone size in some rows; elsewhere it reads once, few, many or a size class.

j_call: TRBJ2-7
d_call: .
clone_size: .
v_call: TRBV9
cdr3_aa: CASSHASDFAEQYF
cdr3_nt: TGTGCCAGCAGCCATGCCTCCGACTTTGCCGAGCAGTACTTC

j_call: TRBJ1-5
d_call: .
clone_size: .
v_call: TRBV4-1
cdr3_aa: CASSQVPPGGNQPQHF
cdr3_nt: TGCGCCAGCAGCCAAGTGCCCCCCGGAGGCAATCAGCCCCAGCATTTT

j_call: TRBJ1-5
d_call: TRBD1
clone_size: .
v_call: TRBV7-2
cdr3_aa: CASSLEPGQGSQPQHF
cdr3_nt: TGTGCCAGCAGCTTGGAACCGGGACAGGGGAGCCAGCCCCAGCATTTT

j_call: TRBJ1-1
d_call: .
clone_size: .
v_call: TRBV6-5
cdr3_aa: CASRLRENMNTEAFF
cdr3_nt: TGTGCCAGCAGGCTCAGGGAAAACATGAACACTGAAGCTTTCTTT

j_call: TRBJ2-3
d_call: TRBD2
clone_size: .
v_call: TRBV5-4
cdr3_aa: CASSLGTSNTDTQYF
cdr3_nt: TGTGCCAGCAGCCTAGGGACTAGTAACACAGATACGCAGTATTTT

j_call: TRBJ2-4
d_call: TRBD1
clone_size: once
v_call: TRBV5-1
cdr3_aa: CASSLEGSGQINF
cdr3_nt: TGCGCCAGCAGCTTGGAGGGGTCGGGACAGATCAACTTC

j_call: TRBJ2-3
d_call: TRBD1
clone_size: .
v_call: TRBV7-3
cdr3_aa: CASSLRDRADTQYF
cdr3_nt: TGTGCCAGCAGCTTAAGAGACAGGGCAGATACGCAGTATTTT

j_call: TRBJ2-3
d_call: .
clone_size: .
v_call: TRBV6-5
cdr3_aa: CASSDRGGTDTQYF
cdr3_nt: TGTGCCAGCAGCGACAGGGGAGGGACAGATACGCAGTATTTT

j_call: TRBJ2-3
d_call: .
clone_size: .
v_call: TRBV28
cdr3_aa: CASSLEGITQYF
cdr3_nt: TGTGCCAGCAGTTTAGAGGGGATAACGCAGTATTTT

j_call: TRBJ1-2
d_call: .
clone_size: few
v_call: TRBV28
cdr3_aa: CAIQGPDNYGYTF
cdr3_nt: TGTGCCATCCAGGGGCCGGATAACTATGGCTACACCTTC

j_call: TRBJ2-7
d_call: TRBD1
clone_size: .
v_call: TRBV5-1
cdr3_aa: CASSSGTGGTYEQYF
cdr3_nt: TGCGCCAGCAGCTCGGGGACAGGGGGGACCTACGAGCAGTACTTC

j_call: TRBJ2-7
d_call: .
clone_size: .
v_call: TRBV9
cdr3_aa: CASSVGSQGGYEQYF
cdr3_nt: TGTGCCAGCAGCGTAGGTTCCCAGGGAGGCTACGAGCAGTACTTC

j_call: TRBJ1-4
d_call: TRBD1
clone_size: .
v_call: TRBV28
cdr3_aa: CASRRDSNEKLFF
cdr3_nt: TGTGCCAGCAGAAGGGACAGTAATGAAAAACTGTTTTTT

j_call: TRBJ1-2
d_call: TRBD1
clone_size: once
v_call: TRBV7-9
cdr3_aa: CASSGSGTDFYGYTF
cdr3_nt: TGTGCCAGCAGCGGCTCCGGGACAGATTTCTATGGCTACACCTTC

j_call: TRBJ2-1
d_call: .
clone_size: .
v_call: TRBV7-2
cdr3_aa: CASSSTGGVWNEQFF
cdr3_nt: TGTGCCAGCAGCTCAACAGGGGGGGTATGGAATGAGCAGTTCTTC

j_call: TRBJ2-7
d_call: .
clone_size: .
v_call: TRBV6-5
cdr3_aa: CASSYSIKGPHEQYF
cdr3_nt: TGTGCCAGCAGTTACTCGATAAAGGGGCCCCACGAGCAGTACTTC

j_call: TRBJ2-7
d_call: TRBD2
clone_size: .
v_call: TRBV29-1
cdr3_aa: CSVSRSGGPAEQYF
cdr3_nt: TGCAGCGTCTCCCGTAGCGGGGGCCCCGCGGAGCAGTACTTC

j_call: TRBJ2-1
d_call: TRBD2
clone_size: .
v_call: TRBV5-4
cdr3_aa: CASSSTSGNEQFF
cdr3_nt: TGTGCCAGCAGCTCAACTAGCGGAAATGAGCAGTTCTTC